Described below is a single T cell receptor (beta chain) sequence and its context. Its specificity is unknown. The entry originates in a study of beta chain features in type 1 diabetes. At the level of the study: Cell yields, gender and age were comparable in patients and healthy donors.

TCRB transcripts that were expressed got sequenced, as all of the isolated RNA had been reverse transcribed. About 3.57 million reads per sample on average were obtained from naive, central memory and regulatory T cell samples. The table came from immunoSEQ multiplex PCR; TCRdb's copy has only in-frame clones and leaves some out. This table holds under 950,000 clones, 15% to 20% found once. The CDR3 is 15 amino acids. Germline V CDR1 and CDR2: LNHDA, SQIVND (reference sequence). Germline trimming cut 3 bases from V and 6 bases from J; bases unmatched to any gene: 6. Study-level results: Within the patient group, naive, central memory and Treg TCRB repertoires appeared more similar to each other than within healthy donors. Moderate yet significant TCRB CDR3 shortening was seen in Type 1 diabetes patients in all four CD4+ subsets.

The sequencing input was naive CD4+ T cells from blood. This sequence originates from a woman under 30 in good health. The chain has TRBV19 and TRBJ1-5, with 9 nucleotides matching TRBD1. The CDR3 spells CASSMEGQGTQPQHF. Here the CDR3 DNA reads TGTGCCAGTAGTATGGAGGGACAGGGCACTCAGCCCCAGCATTTT.